The 15 T cell receptor beta chains given below trace back to one sample, sequenced in a study of T cell repertoires in cytomegalovirus infection. TCRdb itself ran the reads through MiXCR, one entry per CDR3 protein. The sample includes roughly 760,000 distinct CDR3 sequences, about a third of them seen just once. Input material: PBMCs. Every receptor here comes from a human donor in good health (CMV status not recorded). Some clones in this sample may be carry-over from other donors' samples.

This clonotype has more than one count but fewer than ten. The V gene is TRBV12-3 or TRBV12-4, the J gene TRBJ1-1; D may be TRBD1 (5 bases). Trimming left V 6 bases short and J 3 bases short, with 17 bases between. CDR3 length: 15 amino acids. The chain's CDR3 is CASSRAGRADTEAFF. CDR3 in DNA: TGTGCCAGCAGCCGCGCGGGCAGGGCGGACACTGAAGCTTTCTTT.

This clonotype was seen a handful of times. This chain uses TRBV29-1 with TRBJ2-1, with D maybe TRBD2 (5 bases). The CDR3 consists of 13 residues. Looked up from germline, CDR1 is SQVTM and CDR2 is ANQGSEA. The V end lost 6 bases, the J end lost 6 bases, and 15 bases lay between the germline ends. The CDR3 DNA reads TGCAGCGTCGGGGAAAAACCCCCCAATGAGCAGTTCTTC. This translates into CSVGEKPPNEQFF.

The chain links TRBV28 to TRBJ2-6; possible D gene TRBD2, 6 bases. Germline CDR1 and CDR2: MDHEN and SYDVKM. V was cut by 8 bases and J by 0 bases, with 14 bases left in between. This CDR3 spans 16 amino acids. CDR3 residues: CASSGGVPSGANVLTF. CDR3 bases: TGTGCCAGCTCTGGCGGGGTACCCTCTGGGGCCAACGTCCTGACTTTC.

The DNA for the CDR3 is TGTGCCACCAGCAGAGCCCCGGGACAGGTCCTTAGCAATCAGCCCCAGCATTTT. It codes for CATSRAPGQVLSNQPQHF. V usage is TRBV15 and J usage is TRBJ1-5, with TRBD1 matching 8 bases. J was trimmed by 0 bases and V by 1 base; bases with no gene match: 8. The CDR3 is 18 amino acids. Germline lookup yields CDR1 LNHNV and CDR2 YYDKDF (reference sequence).

The sample holds a few counts of this clonotype. The chain combines TRBV3-1 with TRBJ2-1; D ambiguous. CDR1 LGHDT and CDR2 YNNKEL come from the germline V gene (reference sequence). The V end lost 1 base, the J end lost 9 bases, and 10 bases lay between the germline ends. The CDR3 covers 13 residues. CDR3 protein: CASSQARLSEQFF. The CDR3 nucleotides read TGTGCCAGCAGCCAAGCTCGACTGAGTGAGCAGTTCTTC.

This chain uses TRBV28 with TRBJ2-7, with 7 bases identical to TRBD1. The V gene's germline CDR1 is MDHEN and CDR2 SYDVKM. This CDR3 spans 13 amino acids. Unmatched junction bases numbered 4, after V lost 6 bases and J lost 2 bases. This CDR3 reads CASRWQGAYEQYF. The CDR3, as DNA: TGTGCCAGCAGGTGGCAGGGGGCCTACGAGCAGTACTTC.

This clonotype showed up just a few times. The chain employs TRBV5-6 and TRBJ2-3, with D maybe TRBD2 (7 bases). The V end was cut by 6 bases, the J end by 0 bases, with 17 bases between. The CDR3 extends over 16 amino acids. Per the germline V gene, CDR1 is SGHDT and CDR2 is YYEEEE. CDR3 sequence (DNA): TGTGCCAGCACCCTAGCCCGGGGGGCTAGCACAGATACGCAGTATTTT. It specifies CASTLARGASTDTQYF. Looking up the rest from reference TRBV5-6 and TRBJ2-3 gives the full variable domain: DAGVTQSPTHLIKTRGQQVTLRCSPKSGHDTVSWYQQALGQGPQFIFQYYEEEERQRGNFPDRFSGHQFPNYSSELNVNALLLGDSALYLCASTLARGASTDTQYFGPGTRLTVL.

The chain combines TRBV11-2 with TRBJ2-3, with 7 bases aligning to TRBD2. The V gene's germline CDR1 is SGHAT and CDR2 FQNNGV. The junction had 9 bases not matched to a gene; V was cut back by 2 bases and J by 4 bases. The CDR3 loop spans 16 amino acids. The CDR3 DNA reads as TGTGCCAGCAGCTTAAACTGGCGGGAGATTTCAGATACGCAGTATTTT. This sequence encodes CASSLNWREISDTQYF.

The chain recombines TRBV7-3 with TRBJ1-2; D not certain. In germline, CDR1 is SGHTA, CDR2 FQGTGA. Trimming cost V 5 bases and J 7 bases, with 20 bases left between them. The CDR3 sequence is 15 residues long. The CDR3, as DNA: TGTGCCAGCAGCCCCGCCCAGATTACCTCCTTTGGCTACACCTTC. Translated: CASSPAQITSFGYTF.

On this clonotype: With a much larger clone just one base away, this may be a read error. V gene TRBV7-2 combines with J gene TRBJ1-5; no reliable D call. From germline, CDR1 is SGHTA and CDR2 FQGNSA. CDR3 length equals 14 residues. In DNA form, the CDR3 reads TGTGCCAGCAGCCCTATGGAGCAGCGCCAGCCCCAGCAGTTT. The encoded protein is CASSPMEQRQPQQF.

This clonotype appeared a few times. The gene calls are TRBV28 and TRBJ1-2; D remains ambiguous. There are 12 residues in the CDR3. Trimming removed 6 bases from V and 4 bases from J, with 9 bases in between. Germline CDR1 is MDHEN and CDR2 is SYDVKM. CDR3 DNA sequence: TGTGCCAGCAGCCGGCCTAGCTATGGCTACACCTTC. It is translated as CASSRPSYGYTF.

The chain carries TRBV5-6 and TRBJ1-6, with D perhaps TRBD1 (5 bases). Trimming shortened V by 2 bases and J by 5 bases, and 14 bases separated the two germline ends. The CDR3 extends over 16 amino acids. Germline lookup yields CDR1 SGHDT and CDR2 YYEEEE. Here the CDR3 DNA reads TGTGCCAGCAGCTTAGGGGTATGGGAGGATAATTCACCCCTCCACTTT. Translated: CASSLGVWEDNSPLHF. The variable domain in full, completed from reference TRBV5-6 and TRBJ1-6, reads DAGVTQSPTHLIKTRGQQVTLRCSPKSGHDTVSWYQQALGQGPQFIFQYYEEEERQRGNFPDRFSGHQFPNYSSELNVNALLLGDSALYLCASSLGVWEDNSPLHFGNGTRLTVT.

This chain joins TRBV12-3 or TRBV12-4 and TRBJ2-7; D perhaps matches TRBD1 (6 bases). The CDR3 extends over 15 amino acids. Trimming removed 6 bases at V and 7 bases at J, with 22 bases between. CDR3 protein: CASSRQAVTFGEQYF. For the CDR3, the DNA is TGTGCCAGCAGCCGACAGGCTGTGACCTTTGGGGAGCAGTACTTC.

This clonotype was seen many times. This rearrangement joins TRBV7-2 to TRBJ1-3; TRBD1 agrees at 8 bases. Germline trimming cut 5 bases from V and 4 bases from J; bases unmatched to any gene: 1. CDR1 and CDR2 from the germline V gene are SGHTA and FQGNSA. The length of the CDR3 is 13 residues. CDR3 coding DNA: TGTGCCAGCAGCCGGACAGGGGGAAACACCATATATTTT. Protein sequence: CASSRTGGNTIYF.

This chain uses TRBV28 with TRBJ1-2; D possibly corresponds to TRBD1 (5 bases). This CDR3 is built from 16 residues. The V gene lost 4 bases and the J gene lost 1 base, with 16 bases spanning the gap. The germline V gene has CDR1 MDHEN and CDR2 SYDVKM. CDR3 nucleotides: TGTGCCAGCAGTTGGGGTGGCAGGGTCCTTAACTATGGCTACACCTTC. Protein: CASSWGGRVLNYGYTF.